Following are 9 T cell receptor beta chains from one sample sequenced in a study of cytomegalovirus exposure and HLA in healthy donors (dated by TCRdb to 2016 to 2017). The protocol used for the library was the immunoSEQ multiplex PCR assay. For the multiplex PCR, a mixture combining 60 forward primers for TCR Vbeta segments and 13 reverse primers for TCR Jbeta segments was used. TCRdb provides this immuneACCESS table in a form limited to in-frame rearrangements. Some clones are lacking; in checked studies, under half of them reflect an unresolved V gene, and why the rest are absent is not known. The sample yields around 100,000 clones; about four fifths were counted once. About 3.9% of the sample belongs to the ten largest clones. The sequenced sample was PBMCs. Receptors originate from a woman aged 70-85 years in good health and CMV-seropositive.

This chain links TRBV4-2 with TRBJ1-2; perhaps TRBD1 as D (5 bases). Trimming pared 0 bases from V and 4 bases from J, leaving 9 bases between. Germline lookup yields CDR1 LGHNA and CDR2 YNFKEQ. This CDR3 comprises 14 residues. The CDR3, as DNA: TGTGCCAGCAGCCAAGACGACAGATCCTATGGCTACACCTTC. This sequence encodes CASSQDDRSYGYTF.

The gene calls are TRBV12-2 and TRBJ1-5; whether TRBD1, the table's D call, matches the DNA was not checked. TRBV12-2 is a recognized pseudogene. CDR3 length equals 15 residues. The DNA of the CDR3 is TGTGCAAGTCGCTTAGAATGTCAGGGTGATCAGCCCCAGCATTTT. It codes for CASRLECQGDQPQHF.

J is TRBJ2-4 and V is TRBV4-3, with 9 bases that match TRBD2. In germline, CDR1 is LGHNA, CDR2 YSLEER. This CDR3 comprises 17 residues. V lost 1 base and J lost 1; bases outside the gene matches: 5. The CDR3 reads CASSQGLAGDAKNIQYF. The CDR3 DNA follows: TGCGCCAGCAGCCAAGGCTTAGCGGGAGACGCCAAAAACATTCAGTACTTC.

V and J are TRBV21-1 and TRBJ2-2; the table calls TRBD2, which could not be checked here. TRBV21-1 is reported as a pseudogene. There are 16 residues in the CDR3. Here the CDR3 reads CASSRSSGRDTGELFF. In DNA, the CDR3 is TGTGCCAGCAGCAGATCTAGCGGGAGGGACACCGGGGAGCTGTTTTTT.

CDR3 protein: CASSSHSGGGELFF. CDR3 nucleotides: TGTGCCAGCAGTTCGCACTCGGGGGGCGGGGAGCTGTTTTTT. The chain uses TRBV28 and TRBJ2-2; 7 positions match TRBD2. In germline, CDR1 is MDHEN, CDR2 SYDVKM. V shed 4 bases, J shed 7 bases, and the junction held 6 bases outside the gene matches. The CDR3 runs to 14 residues.

This clone turned up a few times. The V call is TRBV27, the J call TRBJ2-1, with 10 bases identical to TRBD2. The CDR3 runs to 15 residues. Trimming removed 7 bases from V and 10 bases from J; junction bases left unmatched: 13. Germline V gene lookup returns CDR1 MNHEY and CDR2 SMNVEV (reference sequence). Written as DNA, the CDR3 is TGTGCCAGCAAGGCTGGGCTAGCGGGAGTAGGGGAGCAGTTCTTC. Encoded protein: CASKAGLAGVGEQFF.

This clone was recorded a few times. The genes are TRBV5-6 and TRBJ2-7; TRBD2 might be the D (8 bases). The germline CDR1 and CDR2 sequences are SGHDT and YYEEEE. This CDR3 comprises 14 residues. Deletions cut 4 bases from V and 1 base from J, with 12 bases between. CDR3 DNA: TGTGCCAGCAGCCGGGAGGGACAGTCCTACGAGCAGTACTTC. Translating it yields CASSREGQSYEQYF.

The chain carries TRBV9 and TRBJ2-7; D call uncertain. The ends were cut back, 2 bases at V and 5 bases at J, with 20 bases in the middle. The CDR3 covers 16 residues. Germline lookup yields CDR1 SGDLS and CDR2 YYNGEE. The CDR3 here is CASSVSALSRSNEQYF. In nucleotides, the CDR3 is TGTGCCAGCAGCGTGTCTGCCCTCTCCAGGTCCAACGAGCAGTACTTC.

J is TRBJ1-1 and V is TRBV7-2; D remains ambiguous. This CDR3 has 15 residues. Germline V CDR1 and CDR2: SGHTA, FQGNSA. The germline V and J ends were trimmed by 1 base and 0 bases, with 9 bases remaining between them. The CDR3 nucleotides read TGTGCCAGCAGCTTAGTTGCAGGTTTGAACACTGAAGCTTTCTTT. Protein product: CASSLVAGLNTEAFF.